What follows are 10 T cell receptor beta chains derived from one specimen sequenced in a study of CD8 T cells in ankylosing spondylitis (TCRdb year 2017). The paper's findings and limits, for the study overall: Blood from ankylosing spondylitis patients appeared to be characterized by a TCR beta motif made up of seven or eight highly homologous amino acid variants.

Their antigens are not known. The method behind the library was 5' RACE. The sample was run on an Illumina HiSeq 2500. TCRdb itself trimmed the public reads at Q25 with fastp, ran MiXCR and retained productive beta chains. A single entry per CDR3 protein holds the most common genes and DNA from its merged rows. The sample contains a few hundred thousand distinct CDR3 sequences, roughly 8% of them found a single time. The ten largest make up 14% to 15% of the sample. Sequencing was done on a sample of blood, either unsorted or a sorted T cell fraction (not recorded which). Every receptor here comes from a male donor with ankylosing spondylitis.

This clonotype was seen many times. The rearrangement joins TRBV29-1 to TRBJ2-5; D is unresolved. This CDR3 comprises 11 residues. CDR1 SQVTM and CDR2 ANQGSEA come from the germline V gene. V was shortened by 3 bases and J by 7 bases, with 9 bases between the two germline ends. DNA for the CDR3: TGCAGCGTTGACCCCGACGGGACCCAGTACTTC. Translation gives CSVDPDGTQYF.

V usage is TRBV4-3 and J usage is TRBJ2-1; a possible D gene is TRBD2 (5 bases). The V end was cut by 1 base, the J end by 0 bases, with 13 bases between. The CDR3 loop spans 17 amino acids. The germline CDR1 and CDR2 sequences are LGHNA and YSLEER. The CDR3 here is CASSQAGLPSSYNEQFF. In DNA, the CDR3 is TGCGCCAGCAGCCAAGCAGGACTGCCCAGCTCCTACAATGAGCAGTTCTTC.

This chain uses TRBV19 with TRBJ1-5; maybe TRBD1 (6 bases). V was shortened by 4 bases and J by 6 bases, with 16 bases between the two germline ends. The germline V gene has CDR1 LNHDA and CDR2 SQIVND (reference sequence). The CDR3 sequence is 15 residues long. The CDR3 region is CASSRGSGVRQPQHF. For the CDR3, the DNA is TGTGCCAGTAGTAGGGGCTCAGGGGTTCGTCAGCCCCAGCATTTT.

The chain recombines TRBV2 with TRBJ2-5; possible D gene TRBD2, 5 bases. Germline V gene sequence: CDR1 SNHLY, CDR2 FYNNEI. CDR3 length: 14 amino acids. Trimming took off 6 bases at V and 1 base at J, with 12 bases between the two ends. CDR3 in amino acids: CASRAGSFQETQYF. The CDR3 coding sequence is TGTGCCAGCAGGGCTGGGAGTTTCCAAGAGACCCAGTACTTC.

This clonotype was seen only a few times. The CDR3 nucleotides read TGTGCCAGCAGTTACTCGGGCCCGGCCCCGGGGTCCTACGAGCAGTACTTC. Translation: CASSYSGPAPGSYEQYF. This chain connects TRBV6-5 to TRBJ2-7; tentatively, D is TRBD2 (5 bases). The CDR3 totals 17 residues. Germline assignment: CDR1 MNHEY and CDR2 SVGAGI. V gave up 0 bases and J gave up 1 base, with 16 bases separating them.

As to this clonotype: Possible read error: a much larger clone is one base away. V usage is TRBV5-1 and J usage is TRBJ1-2, with 9 positions matching TRBD1. Germline V lookup: CDR1 SGHRS, CDR2 YFSETQ. This CDR3 comprises 14 residues. With V trimmed by 7 bases and J by 4 bases, 8 bases remained unmatched. CDR3: CASYDRGDVYGYTF. In DNA, the CDR3 is TGCGCCAGCTACGACAGGGGGGACGTCTATGGCTACACCTTC.

V usage is TRBV20-1 and J usage is TRBJ2-7, with TRBD2 matching over 9 bases. Per the germline V gene, CDR1 is DFQATT and CDR2 is SNEGSKA (reference sequence). This CDR3 spans 16 amino acids. V shed 1 base, J shed 1 base, and the junction held 8 bases outside the gene matches. The CDR3 sequence: CSARAAGGLPSYEQYF. The CDR3 DNA reads TGCAGTGCTAGAGCAGCGGGAGGACTCCCTTCCTACGAGCAGTACTTC.

This clonotype has more than one count but fewer than ten. The genes are TRBV24-1 and TRBJ2-7; D is unresolved. The germline V gene encodes CDR1 KGHDR and CDR2 SFDVKD. With 3 bases removed from V and 1 base from J, the gap between germline ends came to 9 bases. CDR3 size: 14 residues. The CDR3 loop is CATSDADGSYEQYF. The CDR3 DNA reads as TGTGCCACCAGTGATGCGGACGGATCCTACGAGCAGTACTTC.

In this sample, this clonotype turned up a few times. CDR3: CASSLAEGQGFDIQYF. The CDR3 region has the DNA TGTGCCAGCAGCTTAGCCGAGGGACAGGGATTTGACATTCAGTACTTC. This rearrangement joins TRBV7-2 to TRBJ2-4; 9 bases agree with TRBD1. This CDR3 has 16 residues. Germline-derived CDR1 and CDR2 are SGHTA and FQGNSA. V gave up 0 bases and J gave up 8 bases; unmatched junction bases: 8. Full variable domain (missing parts from reference TRBV7-2 and TRBJ2-4): GAGVSQSPSNKVTEKGKDVELRCDPISGHTALYWYRQSLGQGLEFLIYFQGNSAPDKSGLPSDRFSAERTGGSVSTLTIQRTQQEDSAVYLCASSLAEGQGFDIQYFGAGTRLSVL.

This clonotype has just a few counts. This sequence joins TRBV10-3 and TRBJ2-5; 14 positions agree with TRBD2. Per the germline V gene, CDR1 is ENHRY and CDR2 is SYGVKD. The CDR3 covers 19 residues. J gave up 5 bases and V 4 bases, and 15 bases lay outside the gene matches. As DNA, the CDR3 is TGTGCCATCAGTGGAGGGACAGTGGGGACTAGCGGGAGTCGGGAGACCCAGTACTTC. This encodes CAISGGTVGTSGSRETQYF.